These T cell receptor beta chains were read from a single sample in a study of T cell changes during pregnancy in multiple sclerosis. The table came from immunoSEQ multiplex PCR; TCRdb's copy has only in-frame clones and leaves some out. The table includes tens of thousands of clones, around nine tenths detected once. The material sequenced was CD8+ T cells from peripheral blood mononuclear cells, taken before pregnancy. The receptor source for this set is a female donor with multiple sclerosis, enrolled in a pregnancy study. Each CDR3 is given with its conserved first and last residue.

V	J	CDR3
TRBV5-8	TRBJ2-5	CASSSPGQEGPRGTQYF
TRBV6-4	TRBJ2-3	CASRTPGTSLTDTQYF
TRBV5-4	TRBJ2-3	CASWGGFSTDTQYF
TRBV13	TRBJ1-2	CASSLTDNYGYTF
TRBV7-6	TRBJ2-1	CASSPRQGANNEQFF
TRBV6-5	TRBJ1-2	CASSYSVSGYPGYTF
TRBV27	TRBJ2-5	CASGPLGAKETQYF
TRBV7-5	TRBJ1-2	CARSLGCGANYGYTF
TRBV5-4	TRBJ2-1	CASSPPLGGGYNEQFF
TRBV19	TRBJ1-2	CASSLLEADGYTF
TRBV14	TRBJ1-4	CASSRLVGELNEKLFF
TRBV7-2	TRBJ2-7	CASSYPGLAKEQYF
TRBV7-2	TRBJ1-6	CASSLGGDGSPLHF
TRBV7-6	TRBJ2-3	CASSLPSGGMVDTQYF
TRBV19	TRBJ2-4	CASSTSGTGILADIQYF
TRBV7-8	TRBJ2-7	CASSIPTDRGVSYEQYF
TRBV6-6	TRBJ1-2	CASSTGVRGNF
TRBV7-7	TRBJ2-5	CASSALTYSQETQYF
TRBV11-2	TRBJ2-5	CASSLAHSQQETQYF
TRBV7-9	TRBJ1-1	CASGQENTEAFF
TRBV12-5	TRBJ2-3	CASGPPGQSIGTQYF
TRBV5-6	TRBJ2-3	CASSLGLASTDTQYF
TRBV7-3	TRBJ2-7	CASSSNRDSYEQYF
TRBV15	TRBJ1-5	CATSRDRGQGQPQHF
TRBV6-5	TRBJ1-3	CASSYSPDNSGNTIYF
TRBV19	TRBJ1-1	CASSRDRGIVDTEAFF
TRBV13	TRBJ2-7	CASSLGTLPSYEQYF